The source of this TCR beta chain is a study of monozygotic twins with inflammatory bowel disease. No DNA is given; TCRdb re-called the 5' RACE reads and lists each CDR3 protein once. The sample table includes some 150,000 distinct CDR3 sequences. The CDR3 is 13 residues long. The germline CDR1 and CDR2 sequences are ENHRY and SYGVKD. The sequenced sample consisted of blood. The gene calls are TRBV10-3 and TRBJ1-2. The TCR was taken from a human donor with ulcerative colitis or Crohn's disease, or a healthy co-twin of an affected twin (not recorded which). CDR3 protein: CAISERETVGYTF.